One and the same sample provided the 21 T cell receptor beta chains below, sequenced in a study of beta chain features in type 1 diabetes. Whole-study results and caveats: When Type 1 diabetes patients were examined, their TCRB CDR3s proved moderately but significantly shorter in all four CD4+ subsets.

Sequencing targeted expressed TCRB transcripts, as all isolated RNA had been reverse transcribed. Profiling relied on immunoSEQ multiplex PCR, and the TCRdb table lists in-frame clones only, not all of them. The table has 500,000 to 800,000 clones, about an eighth seen once. These receptors have no identified antigens. Source material: naive CD4+ T cells from blood. The receptors were sampled from a young man with type 1 diabetes.

V and J are TRBV7-2 and TRBJ1-5; 7 bases fit TRBD1. The CDR3 consists of 14 residues. The germline CDR1 and CDR2 sequences are SGHTA and FQGNSA. V dropped 3 bases and J dropped 5; count of bases not matched to a gene: 4. The CDR3 bases are TGTGCCAGCAGCTTGACAGGGTGGGATCAGCCCCAGCATTTT. Its translation: CASSLTGWDQPQHF.

The chain combines TRBV4-1 with TRBJ2-5, with 9 bases matching TRBD2. Looked up from germline, CDR1 is MGHRA and CDR2 is YSYEKL. Losses at the gene ends were 2 bases for V and 7 bases for J; bases not matched to a gene: 11. The CDR3 is made up of 16 amino acids. DNA of the CDR3: TGCGCCAGCAGCCAATCCGCTAGCGGGGCCTCAAGGACCCAGTACTTC. Its protein is CASSQSASGASRTQYF.

The genes are TRBV30 and TRBJ2-2; possible D gene TRBD1, 6 bases. Germline CDR1 is GTSNPN and CDR2 is SVGIG (reference sequence). CDR3 size: 15 residues. V lost 2 bases and J lost 1, with 11 bases in between. The CDR3 nucleotides read TGTGCCTGGAGTTCTCCGGACAGGAACACCGGGGAGCTGTTTTTT. Its protein is CAWSSPDRNTGELFF.

J is TRBJ2-3 and V is TRBV14; the match to TRBD1 covers 10 bases. Trimming took 5 bases from V and 5 from J; bases not matched to a gene: 7. Germline CDR1 is SGHDN and CDR2 is FVKESK. The CDR3 loop spans 15 amino acids. CDR3 sequence: CASSIPGQGKDTQYF. The CDR3 DNA reads TGTGCCAGCAGCATACCGGGACAGGGGAAAGATACGCAGTATTTT.

This clone showed up just a few times. The chain is built from TRBV7-2 and TRBJ1-2; 8 positions match TRBD1. The CDR3 spans 14 residues. With V trimmed by 6 bases and J by 3 bases, 6 bases remained unmatched. Looked up from germline, CDR1 is SGHTA and CDR2 is FQGNSA. CDR3 nucleotide sequence: TGTGCCAGCAGAATCTCGGACAGGGACTATGGCTACACCTTC. Its translation: CASRISDRDYGYTF.

This clone is a singleton in its sample. This rearrangement joins TRBV7-9 to TRBJ2-7; tentative D call: TRBD2 (5 bases). Between the trimmed V and J ends, which lost 4 bases and 2 bases, there was a span of 12 bases. The CDR3 length is 14 residues. Germline V gives CDR1 SEHNR, CDR2 FQNEAQ (reference sequence). The DNA of the CDR3 is TGTGCCAGCAGCTCAAGGAGGCCGCCCTACGAGCAGTACTTC. Residues: CASSSRRPPYEQYF.

This clone was observed a few times. The chain has TRBV5-4 and TRBJ2-7; TRBD2 aligns across 9 bases. The CDR3 length is 15 residues. V was clipped by 2 bases and J by 0 bases; unmatched bases: 3. Germline V gene data show CDR1 as SGHNT and CDR2 as YYREEE (reference sequence). CDR3 DNA: TGTGCCAGCAGCTTATCAGCGGGGGGCTCCTACGAGCAGTACTTC. It encodes CASSLSAGGSYEQYF.

The chain joins TRBV18 to TRBJ1-2; 7 bases line up with TRBD1. The CDR3 extends over 15 amino acids. Germline CDR1 and CDR2: KGHSH and LQKENI. V lost 3 bases, J lost 4 bases, and 8 bases stayed unmatched. The CDR3 region is CASSPGQAITYGYTF. As DNA, the CDR3 is TGTGCCAGCTCACCCGGACAGGCGATAACCTATGGCTACACCTTC. The full variable domain, its missing parts supplied by reference TRBV18 and TRBJ1-2, is NAGVMQNPRHLVRRRGQEARLRCSPMKGHSHVYWYRQLPEEGLKFMVYLQKENIIDESGMPKERFSAEFPKEGPSILRIQQVVRGDSAAYFCASSPGQAITYGYTFGSGTRLTVV.

This clone appeared a few times. V is TRBV25-1 and J is TRBJ1-2; TRBD1 matches 9 bases. With 2 bases clipped from V and 3 bases from J, the junction kept 7 bases outside the gene matches. The CDR3 is made up of 16 amino acids. Germline CDR1 MGHDK, CDR2 SYGVNS. In nucleotides, the CDR3 is TGTGCCAGCAGTGAAACCGGGACAGGGAGCTACTATGGCTACACCTTC. This gives the protein CASSETGTGSYYGYTF.

This clone was seen only a few times. The chain has TRBV11-3 and TRBJ2-7; 8 bases agree with TRBD1. Trimming at V came to 10 bases and at J to 0 bases, leaving 5 bases not matched to a gene. Germline CDR1 and CDR2: SGHNT and YENEEA. This CDR3 is built from 13 residues. The CDR3 loop reads CAIQTGDSYEQYF. In nucleotides, the CDR3 is TGTGCCATCCAGACAGGGGACTCCTACGAGCAGTACTTC.

The CDR3 spells CASSLGEPSYGYTF. The CDR3 DNA follows: TGTGCCAGCAGCTTGGGGGAACCGTCCTATGGCTACACCTTC. The V gene is TRBV7-9, the J gene TRBJ1-2, with D perhaps matching TRBD1 (5 bases). Trimming left V 3 bases short and J 4 bases short, with 12 bases between. CDR1 and CDR2 (germline): SEHNR, FQNEAQ (reference sequence). The CDR3 has 14 residues.

This clone has only a few counts. The genes are TRBV7-9 and TRBJ1-1; D possibly corresponds to TRBD1 (6 bases). The CDR3 has 14 residues. V was shortened by 0 bases and J by 10 bases, with 15 bases between the two germline ends. Germline V lookup: CDR1 SEHNR, CDR2 FQNEAQ (reference sequence). In nucleotides, the CDR3 is TGTGCCAGCAGCTTAGCGACCACAGGGACTAGAGCTTTCTTT. It is translated as CASSLATTGTRAFF.

This clone was counted only a few times. This chain joins TRBV19 and TRBJ2-7; 9 bases fit TRBD1. The trim removed 7 bases at V and 5 bases at J, leaving 12 bases unmatched. CDR1 and CDR2 from the germline V gene are LNHDA and SQIVND (reference sequence). The CDR3 covers 15 residues. CDR3 DNA sequence: TGTGCCAGTAATACACCGGGACAGGGTAACAACGAGCAGTACTTC. This codes for CASNTPGQGNNEQYF.

Details on this clone: This sample also contains other DNA sequences that code for the same CDR3. The chain couples TRBV18 to TRBJ1-1, with no clear D. This CDR3 has 12 residues. Germline lookup yields CDR1 KGHSH and CDR2 LQKENI. V lost 1 base, J lost 5 bases, and 5 bases lay in between. The CDR3 here is CASSPRNTEAFF. CDR3 DNA: TGTGCCAGCTCACCACGGAATACTGAAGCTTTCTTT. Looking up the rest from reference TRBV18 and TRBJ1-1 gives the full variable domain: NAGVMQNPRHLVRRRGQEARLRCSPMKGHSHVYWYRQLPEEGLKFMVYLQKENIIDESGMPKERFSAEFPKEGPSILRIQQVVRGDSAAYFCASSPRNTEAFFGQGTRLTVV.

This clone was recorded a few times. The rearrangement uses TRBV5-6 and TRBJ2-5; a weak D match, TRBD1 (6 bases). Between the trimmed V and J ends, which lost 3 bases and 3 bases, there was a span of 12 bases. The CDR3 contains 14 residues. CDR1 and CDR2 (germline): SGHDT, YYEEEE. The DNA for the CDR3 is TGTGCCAGCAGCTCCGGACAGTCCGAAGAGACCCAGTACTTC. It yields the protein CASSSGQSEETQYF.

The CDR3 spells CASSSPGQGAMGTEAFF. CDR3 in DNA: TGTGCCAGCAGCTCCCCGGGACAGGGGGCCATGGGCACTGAAGCTTTCTTT. The chain combines TRBV5-4 with TRBJ1-1, with TRBD1 identical over 12 bases. CDR1 and CDR2 (germline): SGHNT, YYREEE (reference sequence). V lost 3 bases, J lost 4 bases, and 10 bases stayed unmatched. This CDR3 spans 17 amino acids.

A few counts support this clone. The V call is TRBV2, the J call TRBJ2-7; TRBD2 aligns across 7 bases. Germline trimming cut 11 bases from V and 2 bases from J; bases unmatched to any gene: 3. The CDR3 is 11 residues long. Germline-derived CDR1 and CDR2 are SNHLY and FYNNEI. The CDR3 bases are TGTGCCGGTCGGGGGGCCTACGAGCAGTACTTC. This sequence encodes CAGRGAYEQYF.

This chain links TRBV4-3 with TRBJ1-2, with D possibly TRBD1 on 5 matching bases. There are 14 residues in the CDR3. Per germline, CDR1 LGHNA and CDR2 YSLEER. The germline V and J ends were trimmed by 4 bases and 3 bases, with 12 bases remaining between them. The CDR3 is CASSPEDSYYGYTF. The CDR3 region has the DNA TGCGCCAGCAGCCCCGAAGACAGTTACTATGGCTACACCTTC.

This clone was counted only a few times. The chain is built from TRBV6-1 and TRBJ1-6; the D gene is possibly TRBD1 (5 bases). Trimming left V 2 bases short and J 7 bases short, with 12 bases between. This CDR3 is built from 15 residues. In germline, CDR1 is MNHNS, CDR2 SASEGT. The CDR3 sequence: CASSEMGPVNSPLHF. The CDR3 DNA reads TGTGCCAGCAGTGAAATGGGACCTGTGAATTCACCCCTCCACTTT.

This chain links TRBV14 with TRBJ2-3, with TRBD2 as a possible D gene (6 bases). V shed 4 bases and J shed 2 bases, with 10 bases lying between them. Looked up from germline, CDR1 is SGHDN and CDR2 is FVKESK. This CDR3 comprises 14 residues. The DNA of the CDR3 is TGTGCCAGCAGCCCGGCGGGGACCACAGATACGCAGTATTTT. Translation: CASSPAGTTDTQYF.

This clone has more than one count but fewer than ten. This chain links TRBV18 with TRBJ1-4, with 8 bases identical to TRBD1. The V gene's germline CDR1 is KGHSH and CDR2 LQKENI. V lost 6 bases and J lost 8; bases outside the gene matches: 11. The CDR3 extends over 15 amino acids. The CDR3 sequence: CASSGQDPLREKLFF. In DNA form, the CDR3 reads TGTGCCAGCTCGGGACAGGACCCTTTACGGGAAAAACTGTTTTTT. Variable domain in full (rest from reference TRBV18 and TRBJ1-4): NAGVMQNPRHLVRRRGQEARLRCSPMKGHSHVYWYRQLPEEGLKFMVYLQKENIIDESGMPKERFSAEFPKEGPSILRIQQVVRGDSAAYFCASSGQDPLREKLFFGSGTQLSVL.